This is a list of T cell receptor beta chains from one sample in a study of OX40 agonist ivuxolimab in advanced cancers. Measured with immunoSEQ multiplex PCR; TCRdb has only the in-frame clones, and not every one. The sample has 40,000 or so clones, approximately 80% seen once; the top ten hold about 2%. The sample here was CD4+ or CD8+ T cells sorted from blood, taken in a trial of the OX40 agonist ivuxolimab. The receptors originated from an adult with an advanced solid tumor such as melanoma, head and neck, liver or kidney cancer. CDR3s include the opening cysteine and the closing phenylalanine or tryptophan. Each record gives: V gene, clone size, J gene, CDR3 protein. Clone size is stated in some rows and not others, as once, few, many or a class when expanded.

V gene: TRBV6-1
clone size: -
J gene: TRBJ2-2
CDR3 protein: CASRDGQSYGELFF

V gene: TRBV7-3
clone size: -
J gene: TRBJ2-7
CDR3 protein: CASSLVGAASYEQYF

V gene: TRBV27
clone size: -
J gene: TRBJ2-2
CDR3 protein: CASSLSGPGELFF

V gene: TRBV6-1
clone size: -
J gene: TRBJ1-3
CDR3 protein: CASIQSRPGGDTIYF

V gene: TRBV6-1
clone size: -
J gene: TRBJ2-5
CDR3 protein: CASSWGGQATETQYF

V gene: TRBV7-2
clone size: -
J gene: TRBJ2-1
CDR3 protein: CASRRTSGYNEQFF

V gene: TRBV10-2
clone size: -
J gene: TRBJ2-7
CDR3 protein: CASSISQGSGSYEQYF

V gene: TRBV5-1
clone size: -
J gene: TRBJ2-1
CDR3 protein: CASSLVSGVNNEQFF

V gene: TRBV23-1
clone size: -
J gene: TRBJ2-5
CDR3 protein: CASSQSPGPGGETQYF

V gene: TRBV11-3
clone size: -
J gene: TRBJ2-1
CDR3 protein: CASSQGVGEQFF

V gene: TRBV4-2
clone size: -
J gene: TRBJ2-7
CDR3 protein: CASSQDLRADEQYF

V gene: TRBV29-1
clone size: -
J gene: TRBJ1-1
CDR3 protein: CSVEQGRNTEAFF

V gene: TRBV30
clone size: -
J gene: TRBJ2-5
CDR3 protein: CAWSESSAETQYF

V gene: TRBV2
clone size: -
J gene: TRBJ1-6
CDR3 protein: CASSARQGSASPLHF

V gene: TRBV6-5
clone size: few
J gene: TRBJ2-1
CDR3 protein: CASSYGVGGSYNEQFF

V gene: TRBV6-5
clone size: once
J gene: TRBJ1-1
CDR3 protein: CASSLEQGNTEAFF

V gene: TRBV10-3
clone size: -
J gene: TRBJ1-2
CDR3 protein: CAIRSDRGPNYGYTF

V gene: TRBV10-3
clone size: -
J gene: TRBJ2-5
CDR3 protein: CAISDLRAGGSQETQYF

V gene: TRBV4-1
clone size: -
J gene: TRBJ2-5
CDR3 protein: CASSQDLAGANQETQYF

V gene: TRBV7-9
clone size: -
J gene: TRBJ1-2
CDR3 protein: CASSSGTYYGYTF

V gene: TRBV25-1
clone size: -
J gene: TRBJ1-5
CDR3 protein: CASSAGTAGNQPQHF

V gene: TRBV4-1
clone size: -
J gene: TRBJ1-5
CDR3 protein: CASSQEVGAGGNQPQHF

V gene: TRBV21-1
clone size: -
J gene: TRBJ2-1
CDR3 protein: CASSKGNLAGVCYNEQFF

V gene: TRBV25-1
clone size: -
J gene: TRBJ1-5
CDR3 protein: CASSEDGRTPQHF

V gene: TRBV5-8
clone size: few
J gene: TRBJ1-2
CDR3 protein: CASSFSDTFGGYTF

V gene: TRBV30
clone size: once
J gene: TRBJ2-2
CDR3 protein: CALVRGKTRTGELFF

V gene: TRBV19
clone size: -
J gene: TRBJ2-7
CDR3 protein: CASSTRTPPAYEQYF

V gene: TRBV29-1
clone size: -
J gene: TRBJ2-2
CDR3 protein: CSVARGSGELFF

V gene: TRBV2
clone size: -
J gene: TRBJ2-7
CDR3 protein: CASSRTPSGGLSYEQYF